The 29 T cell receptor beta chains reported below all come from one sample, sequenced in a study of blood T cell repertoires in COVID-19. Generated by immunoSEQ multiplex PCR, the TCRdb table keeps only in-frame clones and is missing some. Of about 190,000 clones listed, about 85% are singletons. The specimen sequenced was peripheral blood. The receptors shown here come from a human donor in a cohort sampled during active COVID-19.

J is TRBJ1-1 and V is TRBV18, with D unresolved. The CDR3 sequence is 14 residues long. V lost 3 bases, J lost 6 bases, and 14 bases lay in between. CDR1 is KGHSH, CDR2 LQKENI, per germline. This CDR3 reads CASSPAIGSAEAFF. The CDR3 DNA reads TGTGCCAGCTCACCGGCCATCGGGTCCGCTGAAGCTTTCTTT.

This chain joins TRBV19 and TRBJ1-1; TRBD1 is a possible D gene (5 bases). The CDR3 runs 12 residues. The ends were cut back, 9 bases at V and 0 bases at J, with 8 bases in the middle. CDR1 and CDR2 from the germline V gene are LNHDA and SQIVND (reference sequence). CDR3 sequence reads: CASDSLNTEAFF. DNA for the CDR3: TGTGCCAGCGACAGCTTGAACACTGAAGCTTTCTTT.

The rearrangement links TRBV9 to TRBJ1-1, with unresolved D. V shed 1 base and J shed 2 bases, with 18 bases lying between them. Germline CDR1 reads SGDLS; CDR2 reads YYNGEE. The CDR3 totals 17 residues. The CDR3 sequence: CASSVTARFGVNTEAFF. CDR3 in DNA: TGTGCCAGCAGCGTAACCGCCCGGTTTGGAGTCAACACTGAAGCTTTCTTT. The whole variable domain, filled in from reference TRBV9 and TRBJ1-1, reads DSGVTQTPKHLITATGQRVTLRCSPRSGDLSVYWYQQSLDQGLQFLIQYYNGEERAKGNILERFSAQQFPDLHSELNLSSLELGDSALYFCASSVTARFGVNTEAFFGQGTRLTVV.

The CDR3 loop is CAWSVVWAYEQYF. CDR3 DNA: TGTGCCTGGAGTGTCGTTTGGGCTTACGAGCAGTACTTC. J is TRBJ2-7 and V is TRBV30, with D uncertain. Per germline, CDR1 GTSNPN and CDR2 SVGIG (reference sequence). The CDR3 covers 13 residues. The germline V and J ends were trimmed by 0 bases and 4 bases, with 10 bases remaining between them. The variable domain in full, with the rest retrieved from reference TRBV30 and TRBJ2-7, is SQTIHQWPATLVQPVGSPLSLECTVEGTSNPNLYWYRQAAGRGLQLLFYSVGIGQISSEVPQNLSASRPQDRQFILSSKKLLLSDSGFYLCAWSVVWAYEQYFGPGTRLTVT.

This clone was picked up one time. The V call is TRBV4-1, the J call TRBJ1-1, with 8 nucleotides matching TRBD1. Germline V gene sequence: CDR1 MGHRA, CDR2 YSYEKL. The CDR3 runs 16 residues. Trimming took 2 bases from V and 1 from J; bases not matched to a gene: 6. The chain's CDR3 is CASSQPGQGKNTEAFF. In DNA, the CDR3 is TGCGCCAGCAGCCAACCAGGACAGGGCAAGAACACTGAAGCTTTCTTT.

This clone was found once. The J gene is TRBJ1-2, the V gene TRBV29-1; no definite D call. The V gene lost 7 bases and the J gene lost 3 bases, with 15 bases spanning the gap. CDR3 length: 13 residues. Germline lookup yields CDR1 SQVTM and CDR2 ANQGSEA. This CDR3 is CSASGWGDYGYTF. CDR3 in DNA: TGCAGCGCTTCGGGGTGGGGTGACTATGGCTACACCTTC.

This chain links TRBV7-3 with TRBJ2-2, with a weak D call TRBD2 (6 bases). V gave up 6 bases and J gave up 0 bases, with 11 bases separating them. This CDR3 spans 15 amino acids. Germline CDR1 SGHTA, CDR2 FQGTGA. CDR3 region: CASREGSANTGELFF. In DNA form, the CDR3 reads TGTGCCAGCAGGGAGGGCAGTGCGAACACCGGGGAGCTGTTTTTT.

V usage is TRBV24-1 and J usage is TRBJ1-2; D is possibly TRBD1 (6 bases). This CDR3 spans 14 amino acids. Germline loops: CDR1 KGHDR, CDR2 SFDVKD. Deletions cut 5 bases from V and 8 bases from J, with 17 bases between. CDR3 in amino acids: CATSGQTGFAGYTF. Written as DNA, the CDR3 is TGTGCCACCAGTGGGCAAACAGGGTTCGCGGGCTACACCTTC.

CDR3 loop: CSVASDSQETQYF. The DNA for the CDR3 is TGCAGCGTTGCCTCGGACAGCCAAGAGACCCAGTACTTC. This sequence joins TRBV29-1 and TRBJ2-5; possible D gene TRBD1, 6 bases. Trimming removed 4 bases at V and 1 base at J, with 10 bases between. The length of the CDR3 is 13 residues. Germline CDR1 reads SQVTM; CDR2 reads ANQGSEA.

V gene TRBV7-8 combines with J gene TRBJ2-7, with 7 positions matching TRBD1. The CDR3 spans 14 residues. The V gene end was trimmed by 5 bases and the J gene end by 0 bases; junction bases not matched to a gene: 4. The V gene's germline CDR1 is SGHVS and CDR2 FQNEAQ. The CDR3 spells CASSPDRSSYEQYV. As DNA, the CDR3 is TGTGCCAGCAGCCCGGACAGGAGCTCCTACGAGCAGTACGTC.

This chain joins TRBV5-6 and TRBJ2-7; TRBD1 matches at 7 bases. V lost 4 bases and J lost 4; bases outside the gene matches: 5. CDR1 is SGHDT, CDR2 YYEEEE, per germline. The CDR3 has 13 amino acids. CDR3 DNA sequence: TGTGCCAGCAGCGCCGGGACAGCTTACGAGCAGTACGTC. Translated: CASSAGTAYEQYV.

This chain connects TRBV5-7 to TRBJ1-4; TRBD1 matches 8 bases. TRBV5-7 is placed among ORFs of uncertain function. The V and J ends lost 6 bases and 1 base, in that order; junction bases with no gene match: 14. The CDR3 is made up of 18 amino acids. CDR3 sequence (DNA): TGTGCCAGCATCTATGACAGGGGTAAATGGATAACTAATGAAAAACTGTTTTTT. Protein product: CASIYDRGKWITNEKLFF.

This chain connects TRBV29-1 to TRBJ2-7; 10 bases agree with TRBD2. Trimming cost V 7 bases and J 1 base; bases outside gene matches: 7. CDR1 SQVTM and CDR2 ANQGSEA come from the germline V gene. The CDR3 covers 14 residues. This CDR3 reads CSGTSGGGSYEQYF. As DNA, the CDR3 is TGCAGCGGGACTAGCGGAGGGGGGTCCTACGAGCAGTACTTC.

The chain is built from TRBV28 and TRBJ2-7, with 9 bases that match TRBD1. This CDR3 region has 19 residues. Germline CDR1 and CDR2: MDHEN and SYDVKM. V shed 8 bases, J shed 0 bases, and the junction held 20 bases outside the gene matches. CDR3 protein: CASPQRAPLQGACSYEQYF. Written as DNA, the CDR3 is TGTGCCAGCCCTCAAAGGGCCCCATTACAGGGGGCTTGCTCCTACGAGCAGTACTTC. The full variable domain, rest sourced from reference TRBV28 and TRBJ2-7, is DVKVTQSSRYLVKRTGEKVFLECVQDMDHENMFWYRQDPGLGLRLIYFSYDVKMKEKGDIPEGYSVSREKKERFSLILESASTNQTSMYLCASPQRAPLQGACSYEQYFGPGTRLTVT.

The chain joins TRBV5-6 to TRBJ2-1; 7 bases match TRBD2. The CDR3 spans 13 residues. Germline V gives CDR1 SGHDT, CDR2 YYEEEE. Trimming cost V 4 bases and J 9 bases; bases outside gene matches: 7. The CDR3 nucleotides read TGTGCCAGCAGCACCGAGGGGAGGGGTGAGCAGTTCTTC. This translates into CASSTEGRGEQFF.

The chain combines TRBV5-1 with TRBJ2-1, with D possibly matching TRBD2 (5 bases). V lost 4 bases, J lost 8 bases, and 22 bases lay in between. Germline V gene lookup returns CDR1 SGHRS and CDR2 YFSETQ. The CDR3 covers 16 residues. CDR3 coding DNA: TGCGCCAGCAGCGTCGACTATGGGTTTTCACAATATGAGCAGTTCTTC. Encoded protein: CASSVDYGFSQYEQFF.

The chain combines TRBV3-1 (or the pseudogene TRBV3-2) with TRBJ2-7; D ambiguous. The CDR3 is 13 amino acids. The V gene lost 1 base and the J gene lost 8 bases, with 12 bases spanning the gap. Germline CDR1 and CDR2: LGHDT and YNNKEL (reference sequence). The CDR3 loop reads CASSQVGRTKQYF. For the CDR3, the DNA is TGTGCCAGCAGCCAAGTTGGCCGTACGAAGCAGTACTTC.

The chain joins TRBV6-2 or TRBV6-3 to TRBJ1-3; D call uncertain. This CDR3 comprises 14 residues. Germline loops: CDR1 MNHEY, CDR2 SVGEGT. The V end was cut by 4 bases, the J end by 0 bases, with 7 bases between. This CDR3 reads CASSLTVSGNTIYF. In DNA form, the CDR3 reads TGTGCCAGCAGTTTAACGGTCTCTGGAAACACCATATATTTT.

This chain uses TRBV12-5 with TRBJ1-1; D ambiguous. This CDR3 has 16 residues. The V end was cut by 2 bases, the J end by 11 bases, with 24 bases between. From germline, CDR1 is LGHNT and CDR2 FRNRAP. In DNA, the CDR3 is TGTGCTAGTGGTTTGTCAACGGGTTACCACCAGTATCGGGCTTTCTTT. As protein: CASGLSTGYHQYRAFF.

The V and J genes are TRBV7-2 and TRBJ1-2; 9 bases align to TRBD1. Germline V gene sequence: CDR1 SGHTA, CDR2 FQGNSA. The CDR3 is 15 amino acids. The V gene end was trimmed by 4 bases and the J gene end by 7 bases; junction bases not matched to a gene: 10. The CDR3 spells CASSSRDRVSFGYTF. The CDR3 coding sequence is TGTGCCAGCAGCTCCCGGGACAGGGTCAGTTTTGGCTACACCTTC.

The chain uses TRBV27 and TRBJ1-6, with 8 bases matching TRBD1. The trim removed 5 bases at V and 5 bases at J, leaving 2 bases unmatched. Germline loops: CDR1 MNHEY, CDR2 SMNVEV (reference sequence). The CDR3 extends over 14 amino acids. The CDR3 DNA reads as TGTGCCAGCAGTCCGGGACAGGATAATTCACCCCTCCACTTT. Protein: CASSPGQDNSPLHF.

The chain couples TRBV10-3 to TRBJ1-5, with TRBD1 as a possible D gene (5 bases). This CDR3 has 14 amino acids. Trimming pared 3 bases from V and 7 bases from J, leaving 13 bases between. Germline V gives CDR1 ENHRY, CDR2 SYGVKD. CDR3 loop: CAISDPRERQPQHF. Here the CDR3 DNA reads TGTGCCATCAGTGACCCCAGGGAAAGACAGCCCCAGCATTTT.

The J gene is TRBJ2-3, the V gene TRBV10-2, with TRBD2 matching 12 bases. The CDR3 has 16 residues. Germline CDR1 WSHSY, CDR2 SAAADI. The junction had 5 bases not matched to a gene; V was cut back by 6 bases and J by 1 base. This CDR3 reads CASRLRLAGGTDTQYF. The DNA of the CDR3 is TGCGCCAGCAGATTGAGACTAGCGGGGGGCACAGATACGCAGTATTTT.

This chain uses TRBV6-5 with TRBJ2-7, with D unresolved. The V end was cut by 6 bases, the J end by 2 bases, with 11 bases between. Germline V gene lookup returns CDR1 MNHEY and CDR2 SVGAGI. The CDR3 is 13 residues long. CDR3 coding DNA: TGTGCCAGCAGGCGCGAAGCCACCTACGAGCAGTACTTC. It encodes CASRREATYEQYF.

This chain uses TRBV30 with TRBJ1-1; 8 bases map to TRBD1. V dropped 3 bases and J dropped 0; count of bases not matched to a gene: 3. The CDR3 contains 14 residues. Germline CDR1 reads GTSNPN; CDR2 reads SVGIG (reference sequence). CDR3 sequence (DNA): TGTGCCTGGAGGGGACAGGCCATGAACACTGAAGCTTTCTTT. Protein product: CAWRGQAMNTEAFF.

V is TRBV7-9 and J is TRBJ1-2; unclear D gene. V lost 5 bases, J lost 0 bases, and 10 bases lay in between. Germline loops: CDR1 SEHNR, CDR2 FQNEAQ (reference sequence). The CDR3 runs 14 residues. The CDR3 reads CASSVNAANYGYTF. CDR3 nucleotide sequence: TGTGCCAGCAGCGTCAATGCGGCTAACTATGGCTACACCTTC.

The CDR3 bases are TGTGCCACCTCTAGCGGGGGGTACAATGAGCAGTTCTTC. Its protein product is CATSSGGYNEQFF. V usage is TRBV24-1 and J usage is TRBJ2-1; 11 bases agree with TRBD2. This CDR3 region has 13 residues. V gave up 9 bases and J gave up 4 bases; unmatched junction bases: 1. Germline V gene lookup returns CDR1 KGHDR and CDR2 SFDVKD.

This clone has more than one count but fewer than ten. The rearrangement joins TRBV5-6 to TRBJ2-1, with D possibly TRBD2 on 5 matching bases. The CDR3 loop spans 15 amino acids. The V gene lost 4 bases and the J gene lost 6 bases, with 17 bases spanning the gap. Germline lookup yields CDR1 SGHDT and CDR2 YYEEEE. CDR3 sequence (DNA): TGTGCCAGCAGCAGGACCGAGTTCAGCGGCAATGAGCAGTTCTTC. Protein sequence: CASSRTEFSGNEQFF.

The chain has TRBV18 and TRBJ2-7; 9 bases align to TRBD2. The CDR3 totals 15 residues. The trim removed 2 bases at V and 6 bases at J, leaving 8 bases unmatched. Looked up from germline, CDR1 is KGHSH and CDR2 is LQKENI. As DNA, the CDR3 is TGTGCCAGCTCACCAGGGGTAGCGGGAGCGGTCGAGCAGTACTTC. Translated: CASSPGVAGAVEQYF.